This entry is about one TCR beta chain. The data derive from a study of control samples from healthy donors and cancer patients. CDR3 length: 18 residues. Unmatched junction bases numbered 8, after V lost 4 bases and J lost 0 bases. The assay was immunoSEQ multiplex PCR, and TCRdb's table has in-frame clones only and misses some. The profile shows about 50,000 clones, about 92% of them singletons. The sequenced material came from PBMCs. The rearrangement joins TRBV6-7 to TRBJ1-5, with 11 bases matching TRBD1. TRBV6-7 carries the ORF label, with uncertain function. This TCR derives from a man aged 25-45 years with colorectal cancer. CDR3 sequence reads: CASSLRTGGPPSNQPQHF. The CDR3 DNA is TGTGCCAGCAGTTTACGGACAGGGGGCCCACCTAGCAATCAGCCCCAGCATTTT.